This TCR beta chain was sequenced for a study of blood T cell repertoires in COVID-19. Profiling relied on immunoSEQ multiplex PCR, and the TCRdb table lists in-frame clones only, not all of them. The repertoire has over 45,000 clones, around 79% of them found once; the top ten carry about 20%. Germline assignment: CDR1 MNHEY and CDR2 SVGAGI. With 4 bases clipped from V and 7 bases from J, the junction kept 5 bases outside the gene matches. This CDR3 is built from 15 residues. This chain connects TRBV6-5 to TRBJ2-1; TRBD2 aligns across 12 bases. Sequenced material: peripheral blood. The receptor's source is a human donor with active or convalescent COVID-19. The donor label of this sample is uncertain. The CDR3 region has the DNA TGTGCCAGCAGTTCTACTAGCGGGAGGCGTAATGAGCAGTTCTTC. This sequence encodes CASSSTSGRRNEQFF.